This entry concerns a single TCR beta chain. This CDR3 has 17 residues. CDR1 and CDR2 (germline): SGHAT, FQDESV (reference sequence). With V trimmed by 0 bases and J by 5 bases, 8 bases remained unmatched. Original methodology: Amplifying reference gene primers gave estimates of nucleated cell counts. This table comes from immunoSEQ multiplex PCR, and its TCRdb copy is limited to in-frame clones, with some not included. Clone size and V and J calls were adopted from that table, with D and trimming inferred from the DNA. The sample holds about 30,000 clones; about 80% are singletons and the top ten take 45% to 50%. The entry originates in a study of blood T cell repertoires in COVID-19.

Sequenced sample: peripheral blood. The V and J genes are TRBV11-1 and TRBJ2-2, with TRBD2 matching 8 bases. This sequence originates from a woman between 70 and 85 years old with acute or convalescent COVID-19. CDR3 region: CASSLAPGGSGTGELFF. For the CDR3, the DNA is TGTGCCAGCAGCTTAGCCCCGGGGGGGTCAGGGACCGGGGAGCTGTTTTTT. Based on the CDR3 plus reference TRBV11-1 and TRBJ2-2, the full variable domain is EAEVAQSPRYKITEKSQAVAFWCDPISGHATLYWYRQILGQGPELLVQFQDESVVDDSQLPKDRFSAERLKGVDSTLKIQPAELGDSAMYLCASSLAPGGSGTGELFFGEGSRLTVL.